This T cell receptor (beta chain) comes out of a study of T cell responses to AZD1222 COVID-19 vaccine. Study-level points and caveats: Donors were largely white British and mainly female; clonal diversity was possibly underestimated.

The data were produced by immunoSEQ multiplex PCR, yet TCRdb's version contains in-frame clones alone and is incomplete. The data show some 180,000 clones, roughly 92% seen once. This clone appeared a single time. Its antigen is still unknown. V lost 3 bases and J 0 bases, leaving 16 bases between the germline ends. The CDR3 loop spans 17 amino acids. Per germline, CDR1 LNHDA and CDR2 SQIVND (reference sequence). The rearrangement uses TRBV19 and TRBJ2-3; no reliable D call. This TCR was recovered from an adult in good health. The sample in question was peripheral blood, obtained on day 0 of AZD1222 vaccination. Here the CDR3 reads CASSIRFSLYSTDTQYF. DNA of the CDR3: TGTGCCAGTAGTATCAGGTTCTCATTATACAGCACAGATACGCAGTATTTT.